This T cell receptor (beta chain) derives from a study of CD8 T cells in Susac syndrome. Study-level background: Sequenced Susac syndrome patients included about 6 with active disease and 8 or 9 who were in remission. Patients with Susac syndrome were therapy-naive, on corticosteroids, or on intravenous immunoglobulin alone at the time that blood was drawn.

This clonotype was seen only a few times. RNA amounts of 0.5 to 1 ug underwent reverse transcription with random hexamers. TCRdb reanalysed the immunoSEQ multiplex PCR reads using MiXCR and keeps one entry per CDR3 protein. The repertoire holds 150,000 to 200,000 distinct CDR3 sequences, with roughly 94% as singletons. CDR1 MNHEY and CDR2 SVGAGI come from the germline V gene. There are 13 residues in the CDR3. With 5 bases clipped from V and 8 bases from J, the junction kept 7 bases outside the gene matches. Sequencing of TCR beta drew on CD8+ and CD4+ T cells from blood. Patients with Susac syndrome met diagnostic criteria defined recently for definite or probable disease.

This receptor was taken from a human donor with Susac syndrome. This chain uses TRBV6-5 with TRBJ1-2, with 8 bases identical to TRBD1. The sequencing input was CD4+ T cells from PBMCs. The CDR3 sequence: CASSPRTGWGYTF. The CDR3 DNA reads as TGTGCCAGCAGTCCCCGGACAGGGTGGGGCTACACCTTC.